Only a few counts were recorded for the clone carrying this TCR beta chain. This sample was taken from a study of regulatory T cells in long-lasting Graves disease. J lost 7 bases, V lost 6 bases, and 8 bases had no gene match. The CDR3 consists of 14 residues. Germline V lookup: CDR1 SGHTA, CDR2 FQGNSA. Arm-PCR with iRepertoire HTBI primers amplified the CDR3 regions for these TCR beta libraries. TCRdb re-derived calls from the multiplex PCR reads in MiXCR, one entry per CDR3 protein. Here the sample spans 650,000 to 700,000 distinct CDR3 sequences, approximately 29% being singletons. As to time point: persistent/refractory GD, antithyroid drugs over 5 years with positive TRAb. From RNA extracted from PBMCs, the TCR library was made. The collection involved drawing roughly 9.1 milliliters of peripheral blood into EDTA tubes.

The chain links TRBV7-2 to TRBJ1-4, with 7 positions matching TRBD1. The TCR sequence derives from a female donor with Graves disease. The sample in question was peripheral blood mononuclear cells (PBMCs), obtained when the disease was refractory, from a patient treated with antithyroid drugs. The CDR3 sequence: CASRRTGGGEKLFF. CDR3 sequence (DNA): TGTGCCAGCAGACGGACAGGAGGTGGTGAAAAACTGTTTTTT.